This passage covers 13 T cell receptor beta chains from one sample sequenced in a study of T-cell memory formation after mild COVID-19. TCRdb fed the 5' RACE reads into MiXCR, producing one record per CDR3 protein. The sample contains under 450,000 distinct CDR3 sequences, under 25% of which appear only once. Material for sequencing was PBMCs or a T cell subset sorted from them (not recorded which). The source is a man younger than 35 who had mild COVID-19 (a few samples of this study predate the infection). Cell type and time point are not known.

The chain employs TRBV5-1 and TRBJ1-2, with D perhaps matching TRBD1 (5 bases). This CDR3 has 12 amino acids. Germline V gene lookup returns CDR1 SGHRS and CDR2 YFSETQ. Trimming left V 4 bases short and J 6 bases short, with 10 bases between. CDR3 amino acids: CASSPQGHGYTF. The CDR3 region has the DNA TGCGCCAGCAGCCCGCAGGGACATGGCTACACCTTC. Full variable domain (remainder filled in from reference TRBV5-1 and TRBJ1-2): KAGVTQTPRYLIKTRGQQVTLSCSPISGHRSVSWYQQTPGQGLQFLFEYFSETQRNKGNFPGRFSGRQFSNSRSEMNVSTLELGDSALYLCASSPQGHGYTFGSGTRLTVV.

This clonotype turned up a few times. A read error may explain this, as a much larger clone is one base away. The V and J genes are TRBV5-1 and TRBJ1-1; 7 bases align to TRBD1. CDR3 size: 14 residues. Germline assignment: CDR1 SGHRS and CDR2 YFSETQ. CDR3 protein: CDSSLQGWNTEAFF. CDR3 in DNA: TGCGACAGCAGCCTACAGGGGTGGAACACTGAAGCTTTCTTT. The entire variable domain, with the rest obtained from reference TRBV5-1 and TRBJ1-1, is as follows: KAGVTQTPRYLIKTRGQQVTLSCSPISGHRSVSWYQQTPGQGLQFLFEYFSETQRNKGNFPGRFSGRQFSNSRSEMNVSTLELGDSALYLCDSSLQGWNTEAFFGQGTRLTVV.

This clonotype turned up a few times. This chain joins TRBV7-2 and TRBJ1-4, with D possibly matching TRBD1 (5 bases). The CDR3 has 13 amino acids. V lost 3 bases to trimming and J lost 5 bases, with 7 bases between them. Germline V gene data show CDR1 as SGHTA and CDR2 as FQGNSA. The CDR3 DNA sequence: TGTGCCAGCAGCTTGGGACCAAATGAAAAACTGTTTTTT. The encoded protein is CASSLGPNEKLFF.

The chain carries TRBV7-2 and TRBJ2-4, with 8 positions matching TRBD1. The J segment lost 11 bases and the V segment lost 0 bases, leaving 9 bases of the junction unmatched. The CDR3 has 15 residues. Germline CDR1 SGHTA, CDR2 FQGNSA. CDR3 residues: CASSLAVDRDVVQYF. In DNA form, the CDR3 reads TGTGCCAGCAGCTTAGCGGTGGACAGGGACGTTGTTCAGTACTTC.

CDR3 nucleotide sequence: TGCAGTGCTGCCGGACAGGTCTACGAGCAGTACGTC. Protein product: CSAAGQVYEQYV. The rearrangement uses TRBV20-1 and TRBJ2-7; 7 positions agree with TRBD1. The germline V gene encodes CDR1 DFQATT and CDR2 SNEGSKA (reference sequence). Trimming took 5 bases from V and 3 from J; bases not matched to a gene: 4. This CDR3 is 12 amino acids long.

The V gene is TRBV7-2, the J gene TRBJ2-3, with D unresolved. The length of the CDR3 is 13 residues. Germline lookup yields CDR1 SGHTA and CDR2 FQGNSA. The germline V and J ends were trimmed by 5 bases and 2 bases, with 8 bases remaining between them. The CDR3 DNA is TGTGCCAGCAGCCACTCTCTCACAGATACGCAGTATTTT. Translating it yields CASSHSLTDTQYF.

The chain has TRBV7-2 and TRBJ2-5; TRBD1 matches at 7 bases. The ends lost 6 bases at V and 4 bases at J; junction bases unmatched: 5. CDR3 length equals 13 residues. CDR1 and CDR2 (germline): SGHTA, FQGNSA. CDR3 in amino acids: CASSDTGAETQYF. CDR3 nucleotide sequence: TGTGCCAGCAGTGATACAGGGGCAGAGACCCAGTACTTC. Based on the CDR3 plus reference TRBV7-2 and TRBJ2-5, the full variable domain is GAGVSQSPSNKVTEKGKDVELRCDPISGHTALYWYRQSLGQGLEFLIYFQGNSAPDKSGLPSDRFSAERTGGSVSTLTIQRTQQEDSAVYLCASSDTGAETQYFGPGTRLLVL.

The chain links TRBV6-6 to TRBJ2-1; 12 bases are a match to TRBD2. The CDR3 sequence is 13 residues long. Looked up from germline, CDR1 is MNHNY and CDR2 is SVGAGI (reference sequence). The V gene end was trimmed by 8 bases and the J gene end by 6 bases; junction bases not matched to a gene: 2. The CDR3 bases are TGTGCCAGCGGACTAGCGGGGCCCAATGAGCAGTTCTTC. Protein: CASGLAGPNEQFF.

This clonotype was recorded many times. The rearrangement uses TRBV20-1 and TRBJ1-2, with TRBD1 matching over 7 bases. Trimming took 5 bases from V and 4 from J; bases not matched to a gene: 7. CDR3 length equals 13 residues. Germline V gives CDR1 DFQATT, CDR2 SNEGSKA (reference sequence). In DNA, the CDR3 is TGCAGTGCTCGACGCGACAGGGTCTATGGCTACACCTTC. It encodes CSARRDRVYGYTF.

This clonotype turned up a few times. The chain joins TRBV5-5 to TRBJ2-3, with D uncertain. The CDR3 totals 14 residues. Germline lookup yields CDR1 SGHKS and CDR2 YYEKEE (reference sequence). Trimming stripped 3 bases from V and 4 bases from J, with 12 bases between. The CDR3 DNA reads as TGTGCCAGCAGCTCCCGGGTCCCCGCAGATACGCAGTATTTT. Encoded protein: CASSSRVPADTQYF. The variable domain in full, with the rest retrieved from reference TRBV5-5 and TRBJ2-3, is DAGVTQSPTHLIKTRGQQVTLRCSPISGHKSVSWYQQVLGQGPQFIFQYYEKEERGRGNFPDRFSARQFPNYSSELNVNALLLGDSALYLCASSSRVPADTQYFGPGTRLTVL.

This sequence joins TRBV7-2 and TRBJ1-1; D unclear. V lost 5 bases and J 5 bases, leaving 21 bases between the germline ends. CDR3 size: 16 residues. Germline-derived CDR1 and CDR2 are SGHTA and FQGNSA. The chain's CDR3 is CASSPNLGRGRTEAFF. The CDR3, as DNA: TGTGCCAGCAGCCCGAACCTCGGACGGGGAAGGACTGAAGCTTTCTTT.

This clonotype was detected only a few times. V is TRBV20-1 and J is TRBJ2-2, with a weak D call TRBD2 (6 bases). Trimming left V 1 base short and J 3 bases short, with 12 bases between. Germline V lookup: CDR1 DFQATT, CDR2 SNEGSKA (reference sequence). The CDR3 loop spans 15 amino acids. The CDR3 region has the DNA TGCAGTGCTAGAGTTGGGGGGTGGGACACCGGGGAGCTGTTTTTT. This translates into CSARVGGWDTGELFF.

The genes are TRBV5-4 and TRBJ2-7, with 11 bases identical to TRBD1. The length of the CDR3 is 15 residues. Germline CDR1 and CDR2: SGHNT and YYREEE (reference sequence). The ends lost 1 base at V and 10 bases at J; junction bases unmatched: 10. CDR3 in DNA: TGTGCCAGCAGCTTGAATTCGGGACAGGGGGGAGGTCAGTACTTC. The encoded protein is CASSLNSGQGGGQYF.